The 5 T cell receptor beta chains below all came from one sample that was sequenced in a study of Ad26.COV2.S vaccination and SARS-CoV-2 variants. TCRdb's table, derived via immunoSEQ multiplex PCR, lists solely in-frame clones and lacks some. The sample has 430,000 or so clones, about nine tenths seen once. The treatment denotes: around 19 received Ad26.COV2.S at low or high dose, single or two shots; about 5 received placebo; per-sample allocation not given. Sampling happened 63 days after the first vaccine or placebo injection. The sequencing used peripheral blood, collected in a trial of Ad26.COV2.S vaccine versus placebo. Receptors originate from a person between 18 and 65 years old who received the Ad26.COV2.S COVID-19 vaccine or a placebo.

The V gene is TRBV6-5, the J gene TRBJ2-7; D perhaps matches TRBD2 (7 bases). CDR1 MNHEY and CDR2 SVGAGI come from the germline V gene. V shed 6 bases and J shed 7 bases, with 19 bases lying between them. The CDR3 is 14 residues long. CDR3 amino acids: CASREEGGAREQYF. As DNA, the CDR3 is TGTGCCAGCAGGGAGGAGGGGGGGGCGCGGGAGCAGTACTTC.

This chain uses TRBV7-6 with TRBJ2-2; D might be TRBD2 (6 bases). This CDR3 region has 15 residues. CDR1 and CDR2 from the germline V gene are SGHVS and FNYEAQ. Trimming cost V 3 bases and J 3 bases, with 11 bases left between them. CDR3 sequence reads: CASSFGSGYTGELFF. The CDR3 DNA reads as TGTGCCAGCAGCTTCGGGAGCGGTTACACCGGGGAGCTGTTTTTT.

V gene TRBV5-6 combines with J gene TRBJ2-5; maybe TRBD1 (5 bases). This CDR3 has 15 amino acids. Trimming removed 4 bases from V and 4 bases from J, with 17 bases in between. Germline lookup yields CDR1 SGHDT and CDR2 YYEEEE. As DNA, the CDR3 is TGTGCCAGCAGCCCTGGGCCCAGGGAAGGAGAGACCCAGTACTTC. This codes for CASSPGPREGETQYF.

This chain uses TRBV28 with TRBJ2-7, with TRBD1 matching over 12 bases. There are 13 residues in the CDR3. With V trimmed by 7 bases and J by 4 bases, 2 bases remained unmatched. In germline, CDR1 is MDHEN, CDR2 SYDVKM. The CDR3 nucleotides are TGTGCCAGCACGGGACAGGGGGCGTACGAGCAGTACTTC. Translating it yields CASTGQGAYEQYF.

The chain is built from TRBV3-1 (or the pseudogene TRBV3-2) and TRBJ2-2, with D perhaps matching TRBD2 (5 bases). The germline gives CDR1 LGHDT, CDR2 YNNKEL (reference sequence). V lost 4 bases and J lost 5, with 14 bases in between. The CDR3 loop spans 15 amino acids. CDR3 sequence (DNA): TGTGCCAGCAGCCGCGGACCGGGATTGACCGGGGAGCTGTTTTTT. Translation: CASSRGPGLTGELFF.